The 11 T cell receptor beta chains reported below all come from one sample, sequenced in a study of blood T cell repertoires in COVID-19. TCRdb's copy holds only in-frame clones and misses some; the assay was immunoSEQ multiplex PCR. This repertoire shows approximately 120,000 clones, approximately 82% found once; its top ten account for more than 3%. The sequencing sample was made of peripheral blood. The origin of the receptors is a woman in her 50s with acute or convalescent COVID-19.

V gene TRBV11-2 combines with J gene TRBJ2-1, with D possibly matching TRBD1 (6 bases). The V end was cut by 3 bases, the J end by 2 bases, with 8 bases between. Germline CDR1 and CDR2: SGHAT and FQNNGV. The CDR3 runs to 14 residues. The CDR3 DNA reads as TGTGCCAGCAGCTTGCGACAGGCCTACAATGAGCAGTTCTTC. Amino acid sequence: CASSLRQAYNEQFF.

The chain couples TRBV30 to TRBJ1-2; TRBD1 aligns across 9 bases. The CDR3 spans 14 residues. Trimming at V came to 2 bases and at J to 4 bases, leaving 5 bases not matched to a gene. In germline, CDR1 is GTSNPN, CDR2 SVGIG (reference sequence). This chain's CDR3 is CAWSSGQGRYGYTF. DNA for the CDR3: TGTGCCTGGAGTTCGGGACAGGGCCGCTATGGCTACACCTTC. The full variable domain, with the rest looked up from reference TRBV30 and TRBJ1-2, is SQTIHQWPATLVQPVGSPLSLECTVEGTSNPNLYWYRQAAGRGLQLLFYSVGIGQISSEVPQNLSASRPQDRQFILSSKKLLLSDSGFYLCAWSSGQGRYGYTFGSGTRLTVV.

This chain joins TRBV27 and TRBJ2-2; possibly TRBD1 for D (5 bases). V lost 6 bases to trimming and J lost 7 bases, with 21 bases between them. Per germline, CDR1 MNHEY and CDR2 SMNVEV (reference sequence). The CDR3 totals 16 residues. CDR3 loop: CASSSISGWSGGELFF. The CDR3 DNA reads as TGTGCCAGCAGCTCAATATCAGGGTGGAGTGGCGGGGAGCTGTTTTTT.

The genes are TRBV19 and TRBJ2-1, with TRBD2 matching over 9 bases. Losses at the gene ends were 3 bases for V and 6 bases for J; bases not matched to a gene: 9. The CDR3 consists of 16 residues. The germline V gene encodes CDR1 LNHDA and CDR2 SQIVND (reference sequence). Written as DNA, the CDR3 is TGTGCCAGTAGTATGATAGCGGGAGCAATTGGCAATGAGCAGTTCTTC. Amino acid sequence: CASSMIAGAIGNEQFF.

The gene calls are TRBV7-9 and TRBJ2-1; 7 nucleotides align to TRBD2. With 5 bases clipped from V and 8 bases from J, the junction kept 15 bases outside the gene matches. CDR1 and CDR2 from the germline V gene are SEHNR and FQNEAQ (reference sequence). The CDR3 loop spans 16 amino acids. In DNA form, the CDR3 reads TGTGCCAGCAGCCCCAGCGGGACTTCTAAGCTTGATGAGCAGTTCTTC. This sequence encodes CASSPSGTSKLDEQFF.

The chain is built from TRBV19 and TRBJ2-3; the match to TRBD1 covers 8 bases. Per the germline V gene, CDR1 is LNHDA and CDR2 is SQIVND (reference sequence). The junction had 6 bases not matched to a gene; V was cut back by 4 bases and J by 0 bases. The CDR3 sequence is 16 residues long. The CDR3 DNA sequence: TGTGCCAGTAGTACACGGACAGGGATGAGCACAGATACGCAGTATTTT. Protein sequence: CASSTRTGMSTDTQYF.

V usage is TRBV29-1 and J usage is TRBJ1-2; no clear D gene. The CDR3 loop spans 13 amino acids. Trimming took off 2 bases at V and 0 bases at J, with 7 bases between the two ends. Germline V CDR1 and CDR2: SQVTM, ANQGSEA. CDR3: CSVELLSNYGYTF. CDR3 sequence (DNA): TGCAGCGTTGAACTACTATCTAACTATGGCTACACCTTC.

CDR3 region: CAGGDRGNTGELFF. Here the CDR3 DNA reads TGTGCCGGAGGGGACAGGGGGAACACCGGGGAGCTGTTTTTT. The rearrangement uses TRBV2 and TRBJ2-2; 10 positions agree with TRBD1. CDR1 and CDR2 (germline): SNHLY, FYNNEI. V dropped 11 bases and J dropped 1; count of bases not matched to a gene: 4. CDR3 length: 14 amino acids.

In this sample, this clone turned up a few times. The chain is built from TRBV7-3 and TRBJ2-1; 10 bases are a match to TRBD2. The germline CDR1 and CDR2 sequences are SGHTA and FQGTGA. This CDR3 comprises 13 residues. V dropped 4 bases and J dropped 9; count of bases not matched to a gene: 3. CDR3 in DNA: TGTGCCAGCAGCTCGCGACTAGCGGGTGAGCAGTTCTTC. Translation: CASSSRLAGEQFF.

The chain uses TRBV2 and TRBJ1-6; no clear D. Deletions cut 7 bases from V and 1 base from J, with 8 bases between. There are 14 residues in the CDR3. CDR1 is SNHLY, CDR2 FYNNEI, per germline. The CDR3 DNA reads as TGTGCCAGCACACGCAGGTCCTATAATTCACCCCTCCACTTT. It yields the protein CASTRRSYNSPLHF.

This clone showed up just a few times. This chain connects TRBV9 to TRBJ1-3; D call uncertain. Trimming removed 4 bases at V and 3 bases at J, with 14 bases between. Germline CDR1 and CDR2: SGDLS and YYNGEE. The CDR3 totals 15 residues. CDR3 nucleotides: TGTGCCAGCAGCCCTAGAACGGGTTTTGGAAACACCATATATTTT. This codes for CASSPRTGFGNTIYF.